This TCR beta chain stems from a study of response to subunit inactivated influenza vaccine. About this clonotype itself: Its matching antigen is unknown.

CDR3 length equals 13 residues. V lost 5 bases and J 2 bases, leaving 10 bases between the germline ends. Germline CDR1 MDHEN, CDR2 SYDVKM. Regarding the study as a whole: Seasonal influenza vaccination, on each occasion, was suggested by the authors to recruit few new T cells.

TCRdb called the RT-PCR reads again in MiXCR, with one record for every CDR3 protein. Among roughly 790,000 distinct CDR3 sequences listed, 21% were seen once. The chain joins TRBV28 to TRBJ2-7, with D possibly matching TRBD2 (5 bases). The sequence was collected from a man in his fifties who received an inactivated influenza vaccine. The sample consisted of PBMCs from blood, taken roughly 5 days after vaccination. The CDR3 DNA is TGTGCCAGCAGTGTCCGGGGAGCCTACGAGCAGTACTTC. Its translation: CASSVRGAYEQYF.